The present T cell receptor (beta chain) was sequenced within a study of T cells in localized non-small cell lung cancer. Overall study findings and caveats: Heterogeneity is still possible, as just one tumor region was sequenced.

Clones were sequenced by immunoSEQ multiplex PCR, and TCRdb holds only the in-frame ones, with some missing. The repertoire holds 39,000 or so clones, with approximately 80% as singletons. Germline CDR1 is SGHRS and CDR2 is YFSETQ. V lost 4 bases and J 8 bases, leaving 21 bases between the germline ends. The CDR3 sequence is 15 residues long. Regarding this clone: The target antigen is unknown.

The clonotype originates from a man aged 40-75 years with stage II lung adenocarcinoma. The V and J genes are TRBV5-1 and TRBJ1-2, with unresolved D. The material sequenced was PBMCs, taken before any cancer treatment. CDR3 coding DNA: TGCGCCAGCAGCCCCACTGAGGGCGGACCGGGCGGCTACACCTTC. It codes for CASSPTEGGPGGYTF.